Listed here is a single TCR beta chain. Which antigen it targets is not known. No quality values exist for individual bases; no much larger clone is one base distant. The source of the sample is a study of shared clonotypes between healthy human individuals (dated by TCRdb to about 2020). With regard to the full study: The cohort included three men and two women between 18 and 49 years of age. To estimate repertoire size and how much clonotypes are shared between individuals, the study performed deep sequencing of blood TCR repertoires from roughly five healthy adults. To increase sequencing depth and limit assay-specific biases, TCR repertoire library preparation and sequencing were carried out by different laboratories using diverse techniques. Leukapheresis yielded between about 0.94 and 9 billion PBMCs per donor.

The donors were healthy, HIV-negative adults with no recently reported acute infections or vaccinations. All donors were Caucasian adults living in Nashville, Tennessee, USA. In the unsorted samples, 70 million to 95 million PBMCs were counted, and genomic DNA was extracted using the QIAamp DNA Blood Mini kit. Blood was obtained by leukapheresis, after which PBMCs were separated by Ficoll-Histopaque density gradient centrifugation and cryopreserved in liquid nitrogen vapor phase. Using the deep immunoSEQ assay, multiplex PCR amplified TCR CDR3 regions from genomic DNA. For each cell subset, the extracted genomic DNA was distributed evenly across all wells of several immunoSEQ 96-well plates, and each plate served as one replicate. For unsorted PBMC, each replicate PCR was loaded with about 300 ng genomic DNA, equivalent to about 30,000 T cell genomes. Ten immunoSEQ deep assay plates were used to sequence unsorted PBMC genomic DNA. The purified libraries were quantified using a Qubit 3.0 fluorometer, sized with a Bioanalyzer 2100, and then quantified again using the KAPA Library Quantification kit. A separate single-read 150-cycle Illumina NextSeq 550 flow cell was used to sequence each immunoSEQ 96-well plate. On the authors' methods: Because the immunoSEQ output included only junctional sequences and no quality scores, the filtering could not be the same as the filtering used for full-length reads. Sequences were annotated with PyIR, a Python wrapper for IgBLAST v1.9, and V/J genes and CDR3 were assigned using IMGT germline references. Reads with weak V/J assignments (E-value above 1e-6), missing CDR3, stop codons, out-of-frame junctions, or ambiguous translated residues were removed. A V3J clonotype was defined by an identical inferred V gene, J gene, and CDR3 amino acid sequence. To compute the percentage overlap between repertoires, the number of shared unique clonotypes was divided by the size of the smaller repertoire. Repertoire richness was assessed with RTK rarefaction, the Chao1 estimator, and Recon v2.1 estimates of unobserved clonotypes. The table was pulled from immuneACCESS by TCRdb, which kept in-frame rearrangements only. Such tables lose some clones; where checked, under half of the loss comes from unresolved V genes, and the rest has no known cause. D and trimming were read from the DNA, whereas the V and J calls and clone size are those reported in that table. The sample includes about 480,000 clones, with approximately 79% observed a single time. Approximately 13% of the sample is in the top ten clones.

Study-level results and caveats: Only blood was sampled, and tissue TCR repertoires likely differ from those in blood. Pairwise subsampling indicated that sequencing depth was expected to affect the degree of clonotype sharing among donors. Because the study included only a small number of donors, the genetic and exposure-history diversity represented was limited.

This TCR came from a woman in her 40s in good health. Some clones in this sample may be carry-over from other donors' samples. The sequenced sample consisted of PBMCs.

The DNA sequence is given as TGTGCCAGCAGTGAATGGGGACTAGCGAGACAAGAGACCCAGTACTTC. This encodes CASSEWGLARQETQYF. This receptor chain uses TRBV2 and TRBJ2-5; 10 middle bases align to TRBD2. Reading the germline V gene gives CDR1 SNHLY and CDR2 FYNNEI. Clipping removes 2 bases from V and 2 bases from J, with 5 as the unmatched junction base count. The CDR3 holds 16 amino acids from the cysteine to the phenylalanine. CDR3 DNA is the only sequence kept; it has 48 bases, read in frame from the first base.